This T cell receptor (beta chain) came from a study of neurological immune-mediated disorders. Study-wide results and limits: Levels of TCR clonal expansion peaked in HTLV-1-associated myelopathy and reached their lowest in multiple sclerosis, under those of healthy controls.

This clonotype was seen repeatedly, ten times or more. Its antigen is unknown. Germline V gene sequence: CDR1 SGDLS, CDR2 YYNGEE. The CDR3 has 15 amino acids. Trimming at V came to 0 bases and at J to 5 bases, leaving 0 bases not matched to a gene. Source material was 2 million unsorted PBMCs, stored at -80 °C in RNAlater. From the 5' RACE reads, TCRdb called clonotypes with MiXCR, one entry per CDR3 protein. The table lists tens of thousands of distinct CDR3 sequences, less than 8.5% of them singletons, with 4.4% in the top ten. Source material: PBMCs. V gene TRBV9 combines with J gene TRBJ2-1; 12 nucleotides line up with TRBD2. The clonotype was recovered from a middle-aged woman in good health. The CDR3 region has the DNA TGTGCCAGCAGCGTAGGACTAGCGGGAGACAATGAGCAGTTCTTC. Translated, it gives CASSVGLAGDNEQFF.